The 9 T cell receptor beta chains below come from one sample, sequenced in a study of shared clonotypes between healthy human individuals. The method was immunoSEQ multiplex PCR; TCRdb's version includes in-frame clones alone and lacks a portion of them. Of around 500,000 clones listed, 81% are singletons. Sequencing was done on a sample of PBMCs. The receptors were sampled from a woman between 40 and 50 years old in good health. Some clones in this sample may be carry-over from other donors' samples.

The chain combines TRBV6-5 with TRBJ1-1; no reliable D call. CDR1 is MNHEY, CDR2 SVGAGI, per germline. The length of the CDR3 is 11 residues. Trimming removed 6 bases from V and 8 bases from J, with 10 bases in between. The CDR3 is CASRLSHEAFF. In DNA form, the CDR3 reads TGTGCCAGCAGATTGAGTCACGAAGCTTTCTTT.

V gene TRBV6-6 combines with J gene TRBJ2-3, with 8 bases matching TRBD2. The germline gives CDR1 MNHNY, CDR2 SVGAGI (reference sequence). This CDR3 is 16 amino acids long. After removal of 6 bases from V and 6 bases from J, the junction contained 14 bases not matched to a gene. The CDR3 spells CASRPGGGTAIDTQYF. CDR3 DNA: TGTGCCAGCAGACCCGGGGGGGGGACCGCAATCGATACGCAGTATTTT.

The V call is TRBV29-1, the J call TRBJ2-7; 7 bases fit TRBD2. Trimming cost V 6 bases and J 3 bases; bases outside gene matches: 11. CDR3 length: 14 amino acids. Germline CDR1 is SQVTM and CDR2 is ANQGSEA. The CDR3, as DNA: TGCAGCGTCGCCAAAGGACTAGTTGTCTACGAGCAGTACTTC. This translates into CSVAKGLVVYEQYF.

This sequence joins TRBV11-2 and TRBJ2-5; 7 positions agree with TRBD2. CDR3 length: 15 amino acids. From germline, CDR1 is SGHAT and CDR2 FQNNGV. Losses at the gene ends were 2 bases for V and 4 bases for J; bases not matched to a gene: 7. CDR3 in DNA: TGTGCCAGCAGCTTATGGTATGGGGGGGGAGAGACCCAGTACTTC. This codes for CASSLWYGGGETQYF.

This sequence joins TRBV29-1 and TRBJ1-5; D gene unclear. CDR1 and CDR2 (germline): SQVTM, ANQGSEA. The CDR3 has 12 residues. V gave up 4 bases and J gave up 0 bases, with 4 bases separating them. CDR3 nucleotide sequence: TGCAGCGTTGCTGATAGCAATCAGCCCCAGCATTTT. Translation gives CSVADSNQPQHF. The complete variable domain, with remaining parts taken from reference TRBV29-1 and TRBJ1-5, reads SAVISQKPSRDICQRGTSLTIQCQVDSQVTMMFWYRQQPGQSLTLIATANQGSEATYESGFVIDKFPISRPNLTFSTLTVSNMSPEDSSIYLCSVADSNQPQHFGDGTRLSIL.

This clone has more than one count but fewer than ten. A read error may be the cause here, since a much bigger clone is one base away. Other DNA sequences in this specimen translate into the identical CDR3. This chain uses TRBV30 with TRBJ2-7; TRBD1 matches at 7 bases. This CDR3 has 15 residues. Germline CDR1 is GTSNPN and CDR2 is SVGIG (reference sequence). V was pared by 2 bases and J by 6 bases, with 13 bases of the junction left unmatched. CDR3 DNA sequence: TGTGCCTGGAGTCTAGCTGACAGGGATGTGTCCGAGCAGTACTTC. It specifies CAWSLADRDVSEQYF.

The chain links TRBV5-1 to TRBJ1-5; TRBD1 might be the D (6 bases). V was clipped by 0 bases and J by 7 bases, with 8 bases between them. The CDR3 covers 13 residues. Germline loops: CDR1 SGHRS, CDR2 YFSETQ. In nucleotides, the CDR3 is TGCGCCAGCAGCTTGGGGGGGGCGCAGCCCCAGCATTTT. Its protein is CASSLGGAQPQHF. Using reference TRBV5-1 and TRBJ1-5 for the parts outside the CDR3, the full variable domain is KAGVTQTPRYLIKTRGQQVTLSCSPISGHRSVSWYQQTPGQGLQFLFEYFSETQRNKGNFPGRFSGRQFSNSRSEMNVSTLELGDSALYLCASSLGGAQPQHFGDGTRLSIL.

This clone showed up just a few times. This chain joins TRBV6-1 and TRBJ2-4, with 7 nucleotides matching TRBD1. Germline CDR1 reads MNHNS; CDR2 reads SASEGT. This CDR3 contains 11 residues. J was trimmed by 15 bases and V by 1 base; bases with no gene match: 3. The CDR3 loop is CASSEEGGRYF. CDR3 in DNA: TGTGCCAGCAGTGAAGAAGGGGGCAGGTACTTC.

The chain carries TRBV7-2 and TRBJ2-7, with 9 bases matching TRBD1. Germline lookup yields CDR1 SGHTA and CDR2 FQGNSA. The J segment lost 3 bases and the V segment lost 0 bases, leaving 12 bases of the junction unmatched. The CDR3 totals 18 residues. The CDR3 spells CASSLAGGGQGKLYEQYF. The CDR3 nucleotides read TGTGCCAGCAGCTTAGCGGGGGGTGGACAGGGGAAACTCTACGAGCAGTACTTC.